The rows below give T cell receptor beta chains drawn from one sample of a study of T cells in Graves' hyperthyroidism and ophthalmopathy. MiXCR, applied by TCRdb to the multiplex PCR reads, yields one record per CDR3 protein. Among some 180,000 distinct CDR3 sequences, roughly a sixth were seen once, and the ten largest hold about 56%. The sample taken for sequencing was blood. The source of these receptors is a woman aged 50 to 65 with Graves' hyperthyroidism. Each CDR3 is given with its conserved first and last residue. D genes are given only for firm matches. Size is omitted from some rows. Given values are once, few, many or a class for expanded clones.

TRBV5-1,NA,NA,TRBJ1-3,CASSLTTGLDSGNTIYF,TGCGCCAGCAGCTTAACTACAGGGTTGGACTCTGGAAACACCATATATTTT
TRBV24-1,TRBD1,few,TRBJ1-2,CATSDPGTGLGYGYTF,TGTGCCACCAGTGATCCCGGGACAGGGCTCGGCTATGGCTACACCTTC
TRBV30,TRBD1,NA,TRBJ1-2,CARSPTGDYGYTF,TGTGCCCGAAGCCCGACAGGGGACTATGGCTACACCTTC
TRBV6-1,TRBD1,few,TRBJ2-4,CASTPGQRAKNIQYF,TGTGCCAGCACTCCGGGACAGAGAGCCAAAAACATTCAGTACTTC
TRBV28,TRBD1,many,TRBJ1-2,CASSWGDRLGGYTF,TGTGCCAGCAGTTGGGGGGACAGGTTGGGTGGCTACACCTTC
TRBV28,NA,NA,TRBJ2-1,CASSFGPTGLHGNNEQFF,TGTGCCAGCAGTTTTGGGCCGACGGGACTTCACGGCAACAATGAGCAGTTCTTC
TRBV2,TRBD1,few,TRBJ1-2,CASSPRGGGYTF,TGTGCCAGCAGTCCACGAGGGGGCGGCTACACCTTC
TRBV6-2/TRBV6-3,TRBD1,many,TRBJ1-5,CASSFPQGAWSNQPQHF,TGTGCCAGCAGTTTTCCACAGGGGGCCTGGAGCAATCAGCCCCAGCATTTT
TRBV12-3/TRBV12-4,TRBD2,NA,TRBJ2-4,CASSAITSGTKNIQYF,TGTGCCAGCAGCGCAATTACTAGCGGAACCAAAAACATTCAGTACTTC
TRBV28,TRBD2,NA,TRBJ2-3,CASSFLGLAGADTQYF,TGTGCCAGCAGTTTCTTGGGACTAGCGGGGGCAGATACGCAGTATTTT